This TCR beta chain emerged from a study of CD8 T cells in ankylosing spondylitis. Study observations and caveats: Among TCR beta sequences, a motif of eight or nine highly homologous variants appeared characteristic of ankylosing spondylitis blood.

Germline assignment: CDR1 LGHNA and CDR2 YNFKEQ. This CDR3 contains 15 residues. V was clipped by 1 base and J by 9 bases; unmatched bases: 4. 5'-RACE, quantitative and with molecular barcodes, yielded the TCR beta libraries. A single record per CDR3 protein comes from TCRdb applying MiXCR to the 5' RACE reads. There are around 480,000 distinct CDR3 sequences in the sample; 15% to 20% occur only once, and 1% lies in the top ten. This clonotype was observed a handful of times. Its specificity is unknown. Material: blood, either unsorted or a sorted T cell fraction (not recorded which). The sequence came from a male donor with ankylosing spondylitis. V and J are TRBV4-2 and TRBJ2-1; 12 bases are shared with TRBD2. CDR3 sequence: CASSQASSGGGEQFF. DNA for the CDR3: TGTGCCAGCAGCCAAGCTTCTAGCGGGGGGGGTGAGCAGTTCTTC.